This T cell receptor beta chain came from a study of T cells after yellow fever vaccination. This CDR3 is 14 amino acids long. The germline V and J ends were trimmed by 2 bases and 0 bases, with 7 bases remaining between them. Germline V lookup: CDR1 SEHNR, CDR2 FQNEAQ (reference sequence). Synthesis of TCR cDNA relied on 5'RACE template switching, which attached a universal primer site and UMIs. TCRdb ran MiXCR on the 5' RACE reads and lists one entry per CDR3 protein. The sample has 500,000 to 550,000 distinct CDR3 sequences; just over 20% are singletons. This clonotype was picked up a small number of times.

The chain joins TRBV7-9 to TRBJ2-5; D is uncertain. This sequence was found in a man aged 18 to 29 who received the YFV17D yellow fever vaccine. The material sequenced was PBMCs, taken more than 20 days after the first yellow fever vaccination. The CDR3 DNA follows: TGTGCCAGCAGCTTACTGATGTACCAAGAGACCCAGTACTTC. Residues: CASSLLMYQETQYF.